One and the same sample provided the 17 T cell receptor beta chains below, sequenced in a study of blood T cell repertoires in COVID-19. Libraries were prepared by immunoSEQ multiplex PCR; TCRdb keeps only in-frame clonotypes and omits some of them. The profile shows around 310,000 clones, around 89% of them singletons. Sequenced sample: peripheral blood. The receptors stem from a woman between 45 and 65 years old with active or convalescent COVID-19.

The chain links TRBV5-1 to TRBJ1-5; tentatively, D is TRBD1 (5 bases). Germline V gene data show CDR1 as SGHRS and CDR2 as YFSETQ. The CDR3 totals 15 residues. V was shortened by 0 bases and J by 3 bases, with 10 bases between the two germline ends. The DNA for the CDR3 is TGCGCCAGCAGCTTGGGCGAAGGGGCCAATCAGCCCCAGCATTTT. It specifies CASSLGEGANQPQHF.

The chain combines TRBV7-9 with TRBJ2-7; TRBD1 agrees at 9 bases. Germline V gives CDR1 SEHNR, CDR2 FQNEAQ (reference sequence). The CDR3 runs to 16 residues. V was pared by 3 bases and J by 0 bases, with 6 bases of the junction left unmatched. CDR3 nucleotides: TGTGCCAGCAGCTTTGGACAGGGGACGAGCTCCTACGAGCAGTACTTC. The encoded protein is CASSFGQGTSSYEQYF.

This clone was picked up one time. The chain combines TRBV12-3 or TRBV12-4 with TRBJ2-7, with D tentatively TRBD1 (6 bases). Trimming left V 6 bases short and J 5 bases short, with 14 bases between. This CDR3 spans 13 amino acids. The CDR3 sequence: CASSLRGADEQYF. CDR3 DNA: TGTGCCAGCAGCCTCAGGGGTGCCGACGAGCAGTACTTC.

The chain carries TRBV2 and TRBJ1-2; 10 bases are a match to TRBD1. Germline CDR1 is SNHLY and CDR2 is FYNNEI. The CDR3 loop spans 14 amino acids. V lost 6 bases to trimming and J lost 5 bases; unmatched junction nucleotides: 6. DNA for the CDR3: TGTGCCAGCAGCCTAGGGACAGGGGAATATGGCTACACCTTC. Residues: CASSLGTGEYGYTF.

The chain is built from TRBV28 and TRBJ1-1, with 8 nucleotides matching TRBD1. Per germline, CDR1 MDHEN and CDR2 SYDVKM. V lost 6 bases and J lost 2; bases outside the gene matches: 8. CDR3 length: 15 residues. In DNA form, the CDR3 reads TGTGCCAGCAGACGGACAGGGAGATTCAACACTGAAGCTTTCTTT. Amino acid sequence: CASRRTGRFNTEAFF.

The V call is TRBV19, the J call TRBJ1-5; the D gene is possibly TRBD1 (5 bases). This CDR3 spans 18 amino acids. CDR1 and CDR2 (germline): LNHDA, SQIVND (reference sequence). Trimming took off 3 bases at V and 4 bases at J, with 22 bases between the two ends. CDR3 nucleotides: TGTGCCAGTAGTATTCCCGAGAAGGGGAGGAATCAGAATCAGCCCCAGCATTTT. Amino acids: CASSIPEKGRNQNQPQHF.

The chain employs TRBV5-1 and TRBJ1-1, with D uncertain. The CDR3 loop spans 17 amino acids. Trimming shortened V by 1 base and J by 0 bases, and 16 bases separated the two germline ends. CDR1 is SGHRS, CDR2 YFSETQ, per germline. The CDR3 protein is CASSLLQDSNMNTEAFF. The DNA of the CDR3 is TGCGCCAGCAGCTTGTTGCAGGACTCTAACATGAACACTGAAGCTTTCTTT.

V and J are TRBV5-1 and TRBJ1-6, with D possibly matching TRBD1 (5 bases). Germline CDR1 SGHRS, CDR2 YFSETQ. Trimming left V 6 bases short and J 13 bases short, with 17 bases between. The CDR3 runs to 13 residues. The CDR3 reads CASNMDGGGPLHF. The DNA for the CDR3 is TGCGCCAGCAACATGGATGGTGGGGGGCCCCTCCACTTT.

The chain employs TRBV6-5 and TRBJ1-5; D perhaps matches TRBD1 (6 bases). The CDR3 runs 14 residues. Germline V lookup: CDR1 MNHEY, CDR2 SVGAGI. Trimming stripped 5 bases from V and 0 bases from J, with 8 bases between. CDR3 sequence (DNA): TGTGCCAGCAGTCGGACAGATAGCAATCAGCCCCAGCATTTT. Protein: CASSRTDSNQPQHF.

The rearrangement uses TRBV7-2 and TRBJ1-4; 7 bases are shared with TRBD1. Trimming at V came to 4 bases and at J to 8 bases, leaving 7 bases not matched to a gene. The CDR3 is 14 amino acids. Germline CDR1 is SGHTA and CDR2 is FQGNSA. The CDR3 is CASSSYRGSEKLFF. CDR3 bases: TGTGCCAGCAGCTCGTACAGGGGATCAGAAAAACTGTTTTTT.

The V call is TRBV5-1, the J call TRBJ1-2; possibly TRBD1 for D (6 bases). The CDR3 sequence is 13 residues long. Trimming took 4 bases from V and 4 from J, leaving 11 bases between them. Germline CDR1 SGHRS, CDR2 YFSETQ. The CDR3 here is CASSGGQPYGYTF. The CDR3 coding sequence is TGCGCCAGCAGCGGCGGACAGCCCTATGGCTACACCTTC. The full variable domain, completed using reference TRBV5-1 and TRBJ1-2, is KAGVTQTPRYLIKTRGQQVTLSCSPISGHRSVSWYQQTPGQGLQFLFEYFSETQRNKGNFPGRFSGRQFSNSRSEMNVSTLELGDSALYLCASSGGQPYGYTFGSGTRLTVV.

About this clone itself: This same CDR3 is encoded by further DNA sequences in the sample. The V and J genes are TRBV19 and TRBJ1-1, with D tentatively TRBD1 (5 bases). The ends were cut back, 5 bases at V and 1 base at J, with 8 bases in the middle. Germline values: CDR1 LNHDA, CDR2 SQIVND (reference sequence). The CDR3 is made up of 13 amino acids. The CDR3 loop is CASSRRGNTEAFF. The CDR3 nucleotides read TGTGCCAGTAGTCGAAGGGGGAACACTGAAGCTTTCTTT.

The V and J genes are TRBV5-5 and TRBJ2-5; unclear D gene. Deletions cut 4 bases from V and 0 bases from J, with 4 bases between. The CDR3 length is 12 residues. Looked up from germline, CDR1 is SGHKS and CDR2 is YYEKEE (reference sequence). The DNA of the CDR3 is TGTGCCAGCAGCCCCTACCAAGAGACCCAGTACTTC. It yields the protein CASSPYQETQYF.

The CDR3 is CASRHTGTSGGRRSYEQYF. The CDR3 region has the DNA TGTGCCAGCAGGCATACCGGGACTAGCGGGGGGAGGCGCTCCTACGAGCAGTACTTC. The chain carries TRBV5-6 and TRBJ2-7; 15 bases fit TRBD2. Germline-derived CDR1 and CDR2 are SGHDT and YYEEEE. This CDR3 spans 19 amino acids. V shed 5 bases, J shed 0 bases, and the junction held 12 bases outside the gene matches.

This chain joins TRBV5-1 and TRBJ2-7; no reliable D call. The germline V and J ends were trimmed by 0 bases and 4 bases, with 8 bases remaining between them. Germline CDR1 SGHRS, CDR2 YFSETQ. There are 13 residues in the CDR3. The CDR3 protein is CASSLGPQYEQYF. DNA for the CDR3: TGCGCCAGCAGCTTGGGGCCCCAATACGAGCAGTACTTC.

The gene calls are TRBV28 and TRBJ2-7; a possible D gene is TRBD1 (6 bases). Trimming left V 6 bases short and J 3 bases short, with 9 bases between. The germline V gene has CDR1 MDHEN and CDR2 SYDVKM. The CDR3 length is 12 residues. CDR3: CASRQGNYEQYF. The CDR3 DNA sequence: TGTGCCAGCAGACAGGGAAACTACGAGCAGTACTTC.

In DNA form, the CDR3 reads TGTGCCAGCAGCTTTTACGGGAGCAATCAGCCCCAGCATTTT. It codes for CASSFYGSNQPQHF. This chain connects TRBV7-2 to TRBJ1-5; D gene unclear. V lost 3 bases and J lost 1, with 7 bases in between. Germline V gene lookup returns CDR1 SGHTA and CDR2 FQGNSA. This CDR3 is 14 amino acids long.